These 21 T cell receptor beta chains share one sample of origin, sequenced in a study of regulatory T cells in long-lasting Graves disease. Time point reported: newly diagnosed GD, antithyroid drugs for less than 3 months. RNA extracted from PBMCs served as the sequencing template. CDR3-region Arm-PCR and iRepertoire HTBI primers produced the TCR beta libraries. MiXCR was run by TCRdb on the multiplex PCR reads, yielding one entry per CDR3 protein. The table lists fewer than 550,000 distinct CDR3 sequences, about a sixth of them singletons, with about 23% in the top ten. The same sample was also studied in work on T cells in Graves' hyperthyroidism and ophthalmopathy.

Source: peripheral blood mononuclear cells (PBMCs), taken at new diagnosis, from a patient treated with antithyroid drugs. The source is a woman under 30 with Graves disease.

This clonotype was recorded at least ten times. This chain connects TRBV25-1 to TRBJ2-7, with 9 bases fitting TRBD1. Germline values: CDR1 MGHDK, CDR2 SYGVNS. The CDR3 consists of 15 residues. V dropped 2 bases and J dropped 5; count of bases not matched to a gene: 7. Here the CDR3 reads CASSEVDRGRNEQYF. Here the CDR3 DNA reads TGTGCCAGCAGTGAAGTTGACAGGGGGAGAAACGAGCAGTACTTC.

This clonotype was seen more than once but under ten times. The CDR3: CATSDSVRPYEQYF. Written as DNA, the CDR3 is TGTGCCACCAGTGATTCGGTCAGACCCTACGAGCAGTACTTC. The rearrangement links TRBV24-1 to TRBJ2-7; no definite D call. CDR3 length equals 14 residues. Germline V gives CDR1 KGHDR, CDR2 SFDVKD. V lost 2 bases, J lost 2 bases, and 9 bases lay in between.

This clonotype was recorded at least ten times. This chain links TRBV7-9 with TRBJ1-1; D is unclear. Germline V CDR1 and CDR2: SEHNR, FQNEAQ (reference sequence). The CDR3 loop spans 13 amino acids. V lost 0 bases and J lost 4, with 6 bases in between. Here the CDR3 reads CASSLAKGTEAFF. CDR3 coding DNA: TGTGCCAGCAGCTTAGCTAAGGGCACTGAAGCTTTCTTT.

This clonotype has only a few counts. The chain links TRBV28 to TRBJ2-1; 9 bases are a match to TRBD1. The J call may be in error: the DNA end matches TRBJ2-5 better. In germline, CDR1 is MDHEN, CDR2 SYDVKM. This CDR3 spans 16 amino acids. This CDR3 is CASKTAGTGNQETQYF. The DNA for the CDR3 is TGTGCCAGCAAAACGGCAGGGACAGGGAATCAAGAGACCCAGTACTTC.

This clonotype was seen a few times. This rearrangement joins TRBV5-4 to TRBJ2-1; TRBD2 matches 7 bases. CDR1 SGHNT and CDR2 YYREEE come from the germline V gene (reference sequence). V dropped 4 bases and J dropped 8; count of bases not matched to a gene: 9. The CDR3 totals 14 residues. CDR3: CASSGGTGGYEQFF. The CDR3 coding sequence is TGTGCCAGCAGCGGGGGAACGGGAGGCTATGAGCAGTTCTTC.

This clonotype has more than one count but fewer than ten. The chain carries TRBV20-1 and TRBJ2-1; D may be TRBD1 or TRBD2 (5 bases each). The CDR3 totals 12 residues. Germline V gene lookup returns CDR1 DFQATT and CDR2 SNEGSKA (reference sequence). V lost 1 base to trimming and J lost 7 bases, with 8 bases between them. CDR3 in amino acids: CSARVGANEQFF. The CDR3 DNA reads as TGCAGTGCTAGAGTCGGGGCGAATGAGCAGTTCTTC.

This clonotype was seen a handful of times. V is TRBV20-1 and J is TRBJ2-1; 13 bases are shared with TRBD2. The CDR3 is 16 residues long. Germline CDR1 reads DFQATT; CDR2 reads SNEGSKA (reference sequence). Trimming at V came to 3 bases and at J to 10 bases, leaving 12 bases not matched to a gene. The CDR3 DNA follows: TGCAGTGCTAGTCCTACCCGGACTAGCGGGAGAGGAGAGCAGTTCTTC. This translates into CSASPTRTSGRGEQFF.

This clonotype turned up a few times. The V gene is TRBV10-3, the J gene TRBJ1-2, with TRBD1 matching 7 bases. V was pared by 7 bases and J by 2 bases, with 4 bases of the junction left unmatched. CDR1 and CDR2 (germline): ENHRY, SYGVKD. CDR3 length: 13 amino acids. The DNA for the CDR3 is TGTGCCATCACCCCGACAGGGAACTATGGCTACACCTTC. Protein product: CAITPTGNYGYTF.

This clonotype has just a few counts. The V call is TRBV4-1, the J call TRBJ2-2; 10 bases match TRBD2. The germline V gene encodes CDR1 MGHRA and CDR2 YSYEKL. V dropped 4 bases and J dropped 0; count of bases not matched to a gene: 8. The CDR3 consists of 18 residues. CDR3 nucleotides: TGCGCCAGCAGCCCGGGTAGCCTAGCGGGAGCGAACACCGGGGAGCTGTTTTTT. It yields the protein CASSPGSLAGANTGELFF.

The CDR3 loop reads CSVLWGTGGPNEQFF. The DNA of the CDR3 is TGCAGCGTTCTCTGGGGGACAGGGGGCCCCAATGAGCAGTTCTTC. The V and J genes are TRBV29-1 and TRBJ2-1, with 12 nucleotides matching TRBD1. The junction had 8 bases not matched to a gene; V was cut back by 5 bases and J by 6 bases. CDR1 SQVTM and CDR2 ANQGSEA come from the germline V gene. The CDR3 runs to 15 residues.

A word on this clonotype: This may be a read error, as it is one base from a much larger clone. The chain uses TRBV29-1 and TRBJ2-1; TRBD1 matches at 8 bases. With V trimmed by 3 bases and J by 13 bases, 14 bases remained unmatched. Germline CDR1 and CDR2: SQVTM and ANQGSEA. The CDR3 sequence is 14 residues long. In nucleotides, the CDR3 is TGCAGCGTTGATGGCAGGGGGCGAGTTGAGACCCAGTTCTTC. Protein product: CSVDGRGRVETQFF.

This clonotype was picked up many times. The CDR3 here is CASSPPSRSQHF. The CDR3 DNA reads as TGTGCCAGCAGTCCGCCTTCCCGGTCCCAGCATTTT. This chain joins TRBV28 and TRBJ1-5; D is unclear. Trimming stripped 5 bases from V and 11 bases from J, with 13 bases between. Germline V gene lookup returns CDR1 MDHEN and CDR2 SYDVKM. This CDR3 has 12 amino acids.

This clonotype was picked up many times. The chain carries TRBV9 and TRBJ2-7, with a possible D match to TRBD1 (5 bases). The germline CDR1 and CDR2 sequences are SGDLS and YYNGEE. The CDR3 extends over 14 amino acids. V dropped 0 bases and J dropped 3 bases, with 10 bases sitting between them. The CDR3 region has the DNA TGTGCCAGCAGCGTAGAGACTGACAGCTACGAGCAGTACTTC. It encodes CASSVETDSYEQYF. The full variable domain, with the rest looked up from reference TRBV9 and TRBJ2-7, is DSGVTQTPKHLITATGQRVTLRCSPRSGDLSVYWYQQSLDQGLQFLIQYYNGEERAKGNILERFSAQQFPDLHSELNLSSLELGDSALYFCASSVETDSYEQYFGPGTRLTVT.

The rearrangement links TRBV4-1 to TRBJ2-3, with TRBD2 matching 11 bases. Losses at the gene ends were 2 bases for V and 3 bases for J; bases not matched to a gene: 4. The CDR3 is made up of 16 amino acids. The germline CDR1 and CDR2 sequences are MGHRA and YSYEKL. This chain's CDR3 is CASSQLAGGLTDTQYF. The CDR3 nucleotides are TGCGCCAGCAGCCAACTAGCGGGAGGCCTAACAGATACGCAGTATTTT.

This clonotype was seen ten or more times. J is TRBJ2-7 and V is TRBV12-3 or TRBV12-4; 10 bases map to TRBD2. After removal of 3 bases from V and 5 bases from J, the junction contained 4 bases not matched to a gene. The CDR3 length is 14 residues. The CDR3 bases are TGTGCCAGCAGTTTGACTAGCGGGTCCCACGAGCAGTACTTC. Amino acid sequence: CASSLTSGSHEQYF.

A few counts support this clonotype. The chain combines TRBV12-3 or TRBV12-4 with TRBJ2-6; D unclear. V lost 7 bases and J 0 bases, leaving 10 bases between the germline ends. The CDR3 length is 15 residues. CDR3 DNA: TGTGCCAGCACCAAGGGTGGCTCTGGGGCCAACGTCCTGACTTTC. Translated: CASTKGGSGANVLTF.

V usage is TRBV27 and J usage is TRBJ2-1; 12 nucleotides line up with TRBD1. In germline, CDR1 is MNHEY, CDR2 SMNVEV (reference sequence). The CDR3 is 15 residues long. The CDR3 spells CSPTNRDRGHNEQFF. The CDR3, as DNA: TGTTCTCCCACAAACCGGGACAGGGGGCACAATGAGCAGTTCTTC.

This clonotype has at least ten counts. CDR3 amino acids: CASSFEVAGRNEQFF. In DNA form, the CDR3 reads TGTGCCAGCAGTTTCGAAGTAGCGGGACGCAATGAGCAGTTCTTC. The chain couples TRBV12-3 or TRBV12-4 to TRBJ2-1; TRBD2 matches at 8 bases. Unmatched junction bases numbered 7, after V lost 3 bases and J lost 6 bases. The CDR3 runs to 15 residues.

In this sample, this clonotype turned up a few times. This chain connects TRBV29-1 to TRBJ2-3; D perhaps matches TRBD1 (6 bases). V was cut by 1 base and J by 2 bases, with 19 bases left in between. Per the germline V gene, CDR1 is SQVTM and CDR2 is ANQGSEA. This CDR3 comprises 17 residues. CDR3 nucleotide sequence: TGCAGCGTTGAAGGGCCAAAAACCAGGGGTAACACAGATACGCAGTATTTT. Its protein product is CSVEGPKTRGNTDTQYF.

This clonotype was recorded at least ten times. The V call is TRBV18, the J call TRBJ2-1; D gene uncertain. The V and J ends lost 2 bases and 14 bases respectively, with 13 bases between them. The CDR3 has 12 residues. The germline V gene has CDR1 KGHSH and CDR2 LQKENI. The CDR3 here is CASSPTKGKEFF. CDR3 bases: TGTGCCAGCTCACCAACTAAGGGTAAGGAGTTCTTC.

This chain connects TRBV19 to TRBJ2-1, with 12 bases fitting TRBD2. The germline gives CDR1 LNHDA, CDR2 SQIVND (reference sequence). V lost 4 bases and J lost 0; bases outside the gene matches: 13. The CDR3 extends over 20 amino acids. The CDR3 reads CASSRDGTSGFRSSYNEQFF. The CDR3 DNA sequence: TGTGCCAGTAGTAGGGATGGGACTAGCGGGTTCCGGAGCTCCTACAATGAGCAGTTCTTC.